The source of this TCR beta chain is a study of T cells in tuberculosis. The repertoire was sequenced with immunoSEQ multiplex PCR; TCRdb's copy has only in-frame clones and lacks some. The sample has nearly 60,000 clones, nearly 90% seen once. After thawing and overnight rest, PBMC were stained with GMM-loaded CD1B tetramer, viability dye and anti-CD3 for sorting. CD1B tetramers were loaded with Rhodococcus equi-derived C32 glucose monomycolate. The germline CDR1 and CDR2 sequences are LGHNT and FRNRAP. With V trimmed by 6 bases and J by 2 bases, 14 bases remained unmatched. CDR3 length: 18 amino acids.

V usage is TRBV12-5 and J usage is TRBJ2-1; 9 positions agree with TRBD2. The specimen sequenced was CD1b-GMM tetramer-negative cells sorted from PBMCs. This TCR derives from an adult woman with latent tuberculosis. CDR3 amino acids: CASGRGTSWTETYNEQFF. The CDR3 DNA is TGTGCTAGTGGCCGGGGGACTAGCTGGACGGAAACCTACAATGAGCAGTTCTTC.